Detailed here is one T cell receptor beta chain. Antigen: not known. PBMCs were isolated at a quantity of at least 6 million per sample. Through a sample-barcoded 5' primer and a J-beta primer mix, a second PCR was run for roughly 6 to 12 cycles. A minimum of 2.5 million CDR3-containing paired-end reads was obtained for each sample. TCRdb analysed the 5' RACE reads with MiXCR anew, one entry per CDR3 protein. The table has roughly 1,700,000 distinct CDR3 sequences, roughly 28% seen once; the top ten hold less than 9.5%. This entry is derived from a study of blood T cells in healthy people across ages. Overall study results and limits: A roughly linear fall in TCR beta diversity per million T cells was seen with increasing age. The donors' CMV status was not determined, possibly confounding changes in expanded clonotypes.

The CDR3 sequence is 14 residues long. The V gene end was trimmed by 8 bases and the J gene end by 7 bases; junction bases not matched to a gene: 16. Germline CDR1 and CDR2: SQVTM and ANQGSEA. This receptor was obtained from a woman aged 30 to 39 in good health. Sequenced sample: blood. J is TRBJ2-7 and V is TRBV29-1; 8 bases agree with TRBD2. The CDR3: CSFKWGSGIAEQYF. CDR3 nucleotides: TGCAGCTTTAAATGGGGTAGCGGGATCGCGGAGCAGTACTTC.